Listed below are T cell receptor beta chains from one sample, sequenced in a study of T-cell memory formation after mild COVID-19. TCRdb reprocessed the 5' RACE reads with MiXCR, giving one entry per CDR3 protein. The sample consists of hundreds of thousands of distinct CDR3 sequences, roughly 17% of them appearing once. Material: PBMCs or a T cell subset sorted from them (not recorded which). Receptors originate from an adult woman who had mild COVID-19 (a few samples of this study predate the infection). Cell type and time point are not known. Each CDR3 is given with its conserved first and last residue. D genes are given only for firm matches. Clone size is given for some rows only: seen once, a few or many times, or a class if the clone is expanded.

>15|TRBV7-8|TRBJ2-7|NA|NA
CASSLSLARGGEQYF
TGTGCCAGCAGCTTATCCTTAGCGAGGGGGGGAGAGCAGTACTTC
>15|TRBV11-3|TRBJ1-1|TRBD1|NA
CASSPQTGMNTEAFF
TGTGCCAGCAGCCCGCAGACAGGGATGAACACTGAAGCTTTCTTT
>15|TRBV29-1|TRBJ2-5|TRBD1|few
CSVDGTANRQETQYF
TGCAGCGTTGATGGGACAGCAAACCGCCAAGAGACCCAGTACTTC
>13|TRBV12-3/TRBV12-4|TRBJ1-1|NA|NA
CASSLVGDIEAFF
TGTGCCAGCAGTTTAGTGGGGGACATAGAAGCTTTCTTT
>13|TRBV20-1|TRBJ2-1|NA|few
CSAREGGSPEQFF
TGCAGTGCTAGAGAAGGTGGGAGTCCCGAGCAGTTCTTC
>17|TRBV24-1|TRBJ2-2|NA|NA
CATSDLGSDSITGELFF
TGTGCCACCAGTGATTTAGGAAGCGACTCCATCACCGGGGAGCTGTTTTTT
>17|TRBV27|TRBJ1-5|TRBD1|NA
CASRLRTGGISNQPQHF
TGTGCCAGCAGATTGCGGACAGGGGGCATCAGCAATCAGCCCCAGCATTTT
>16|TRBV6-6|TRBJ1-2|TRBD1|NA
CASSNAQGAGDYGYTF
TGTGCCAGCAGTAACGCACAGGGGGCGGGGGACTATGGCTACACCTTC
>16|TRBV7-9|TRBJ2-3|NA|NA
CASSASKGGWTDTQYF
TGTGCCAGCAGCGCGTCGAAGGGGGGCTGGACAGATACGCAGTATTTT
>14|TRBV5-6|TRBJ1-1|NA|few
CASSSDGGNTEAFF
TGTGCCAGCAGCTCGGACGGGGGGAACACTGAAGCTTTCTTT
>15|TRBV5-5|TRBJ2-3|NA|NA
CASSTEGARADTQYF
TGTGCCAGCAGCACGGAAGGGGCGAGGGCAGATACGCAGTATTTT
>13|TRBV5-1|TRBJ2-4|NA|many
CASSPGTSNIQYF
TGCGCCAGCAGCCCCGGGACGTCAAACATTCAGTACTTC
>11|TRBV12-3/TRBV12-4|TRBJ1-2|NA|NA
CASSSVYRYTF
TGTGCCAGCAGTTCGGTATATCGTTACACCTTC
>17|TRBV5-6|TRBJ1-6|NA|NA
CASSSILEGWDNSPLHF
TGTGCCAGCAGCTCTATCCTGGAGGGCTGGGACAATTCACCCCTCCACTTT
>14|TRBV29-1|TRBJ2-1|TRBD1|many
CSVRRGSAYNEQFF
TGCAGCGTGCGCAGGGGGTCCGCCTACAATGAGCAGTTCTTC
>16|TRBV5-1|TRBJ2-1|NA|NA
CASSFNSPSSYNEQFF
TGCGCCAGCAGCTTTAACAGTCCGAGCTCCTACAATGAGCAGTTCTTC
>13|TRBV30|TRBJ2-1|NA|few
CAWSVQSAGEQFF
TGTGCCTGGAGTGTACAATCCGCCGGTGAGCAGTTCTTC
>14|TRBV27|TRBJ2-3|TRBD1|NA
CASRLDRVADTQYF
TGTGCCAGCAGATTAGACAGGGTGGCAGATACGCAGTATTTT
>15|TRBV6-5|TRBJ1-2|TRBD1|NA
CASTKTGAANYGYTF
TGTGCCAGCACTAAAACAGGGGCAGCTAACTATGGCTACACCTTC
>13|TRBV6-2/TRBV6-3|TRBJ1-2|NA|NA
CASSSGQLYGYTF
TGTGCCAGCAGTTCTGGACAGCTCTATGGCTACACCTTC
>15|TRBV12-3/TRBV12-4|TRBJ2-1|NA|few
CASSLPPRGANEQFF
TGTGCCAGCAGTTTACCCCCACGGGGGGCAAATGAGCAGTTCTTC
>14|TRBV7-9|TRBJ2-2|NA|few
CASRKEAGSGELFF
TGTGCCAGCAGAAAGGAGGCGGGATCCGGGGAGCTGTTTTTT
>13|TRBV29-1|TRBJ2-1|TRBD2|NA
CSVLWRGYNEQFF
TGCAGCGTGCTATGGCGGGGGTACAATGAGCAGTTCTTC
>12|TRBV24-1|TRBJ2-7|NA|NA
CATRRPDYEQYF
TGTGCCACCCGGCGGCCTGATTACGAGCAGTACTTC
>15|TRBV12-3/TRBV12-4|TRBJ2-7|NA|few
CASSSPGRGSYEQYF
TGTGCCAGCAGTTCCCCTGGGCGGGGCTCCTACGAGCAGTACTTC
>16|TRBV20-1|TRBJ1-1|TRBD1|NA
CSAVGTGTGAYTEAFF
TGCAGTGCGGTTGGGACAGGGACGGGGGCGTACACTGAAGCTTTCTTT
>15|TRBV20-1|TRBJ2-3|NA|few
CSARAPQGPTDTQYF
TGCAGTGCTAGAGCCCCGCAGGGACCCACAGATACGCAGTATTTT
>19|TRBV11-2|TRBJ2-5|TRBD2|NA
CASSLDRGTSVSGLETQYF
TGTGCCAGCAGCTTAGATCGGGGGACTAGCGTTAGTGGGCTCGAGACCCAGTACTTC
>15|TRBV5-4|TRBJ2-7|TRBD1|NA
CASSFGLDRVFEQYF
TGTGCCAGCAGCTTCGGCCTGGACAGGGTCTTCGAGCAGTACTTC
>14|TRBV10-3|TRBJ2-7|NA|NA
CAISDINSPYEQYF
TGTGCCATCAGTGATATAAACAGCCCCTACGAGCAGTACTTC
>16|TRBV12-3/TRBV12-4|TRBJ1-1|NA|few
CASSPFRGRVNTEAFF
TGTGCCAGCAGCCCGTTTAGGGGGAGAGTGAACACTGAAGCTTTCTTT
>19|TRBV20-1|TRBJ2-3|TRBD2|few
CSARDGESVRGVSTDTQYF
TGCAGTGCTAGAGATGGCGAGTCTGTGCGGGGGGTGAGCACAGATACGCAGTATTTT
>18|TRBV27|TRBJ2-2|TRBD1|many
CASSLWAGGAGGTGELFF
TGTGCCAGCAGTTTATGGGCAGGGGGCGCAGGCGGCACCGGGGAGCTGTTTTTT
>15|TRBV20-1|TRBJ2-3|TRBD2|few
CSARDGGAVEDTQYF
TGCAGTGCTAGAGACGGGGGGGCCGTGGAAGATACGCAGTATTTT
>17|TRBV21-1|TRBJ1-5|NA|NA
CASHLDRDSGSNQPQHF
TGTGCCAGTCATCTCGACAGGGATTCTGGTAGCAATCAGCCCCAGCATTTT
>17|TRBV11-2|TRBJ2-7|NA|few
CASSQSALTGISYEQYF
TGTGCCAGCAGCCAATCCGCCCTTACAGGAATCTCCTACGAGCAGTACTTC
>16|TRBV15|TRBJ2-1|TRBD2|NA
CATSRASLAGGAEQFF
TGTGCCACCAGCAGAGCGAGTCTAGCGGGAGGGGCTGAGCAGTTCTTC